This TCR beta chain derives from a study of T cells in Graves' hyperthyroidism and ophthalmopathy. This clonotype was counted between two and nine times. Authors of the study amplified TCR beta CDR3 regions from RNA transcripts. The HTBI set primed first-round TCR CDR3 RT-PCR. Each CDR3 protein gets one entry after TCRdb re-called the multiplex PCR reads with MiXCR. The data hold a few hundred thousand distinct CDR3 sequences, with about 13% observed a single time. This CDR3 has 13 amino acids. With 7 bases clipped from V and 7 bases from J, the junction kept 6 bases outside the gene matches. The diagnoses drew upon clinical symptoms, serum thyroxine and TRAb, thyroid ultrasound and orbital computed tomography. Using around 10 ml of fresh peripheral blood, PBMCs were prepared.

The rearrangement uses TRBV12-3 or TRBV12-4 and TRBJ1-4; 7 nucleotides match TRBD1. The specimen sequenced was blood. This clonotype originated in a young woman with Graves' hyperthyroidism. The CDR3 DNA follows: TGTGCCAGCAAGCAGGGGGTGGGTGAAAAACTGTTTTTT. Translation gives CASKQGVGEKLFF.